These 10 T cell receptor beta chains share one sample of origin, sequenced in a study of identical twins. Each CDR3 protein is one row after TCRdb ran MiXCR on the 5' RACE reads. This sample has 350,000 or so distinct CDR3 sequences; roughly an eighth occur once, and the top ten carry more than 6%. In addition, the sample was reused for a study of yellow fever vaccine responses in identical twins.

The sample consisted of CD8+ T cells sorted from blood. The receptors derive from a young woman in good health.

The chain links TRBV2 to TRBJ1-5; D unclear. Germline V gene sequence: CDR1 SNHLY, CDR2 FYNNEI. The CDR3 has 15 amino acids. The V and J ends lost 3 bases and 4 bases respectively, with 13 bases between them. The CDR3 region has the DNA TGTGCCAGCAGTGAGGTTGGTTTTCCTAATCAGCCCCAGCATTTT. The encoded protein is CASSEVGFPNQPQHF. The full variable domain, in which reference TRBV2 and TRBJ1-5 provide the parts outside the CDR3, is EPEVTQTPSHQVTQMGQEVILRCVPISNHLYFYWYRQILGQKVEFLVSFYNNEISEKSEIFDDQFSVERPDGSNFTLKIRSTKLEDSAMYFCASSEVGFPNQPQHFGDGTRLSIL.

The J gene is TRBJ2-7, the V gene TRBV4-1; TRBD1 or TRBD2 may be the D gene (5 bases each). The V gene's germline CDR1 is MGHRA and CDR2 YSYEKL. CDR3 length: 17 residues. Trimming removed 1 base at V and 5 bases at J, with 21 bases between. The CDR3 reads CASSQVLGRGNFNEQYF. In nucleotides, the CDR3 is TGCGCCAGCAGCCAAGTTCTGGGTCGGGGCAATTTCAACGAGCAGTACTTC.

As DNA, the CDR3 is TGTGCCAGCAGGCTGGGGGGCACCACTGAAGCTTTCTTT. Amino acid sequence: CASRLGGTTEAFF. V usage is TRBV28 and J usage is TRBJ1-1, with TRBD1 as a possible D gene (6 bases). CDR1 and CDR2 from the germline V gene are MDHEN and SYDVKM. Trimming took off 6 bases at V and 4 bases at J, with 12 bases between the two ends. There are 13 residues in the CDR3.

The chain joins TRBV5-1 to TRBJ2-1, with D possibly being TRBD1 (6 bases). V gave up 1 base and J gave up 8 bases, with 16 bases separating them. Germline V CDR1 and CDR2: SGHRS, YFSETQ. The CDR3 has 15 amino acids. In DNA form, the CDR3 reads TGCGCCAGCAGCTTGACAGGGCTGGACCTTCATGAGCAGTTCTTC. Translated, it gives CASSLTGLDLHEQFF.

CDR3 nucleotide sequence: TGTGCCAGCAGCGTAACGAGAACACCTGAAGCTTTCTTT. It codes for CASSVTRTPEAFF. This chain uses TRBV9 with TRBJ1-1; no definite D call. The V end lost 1 base, the J end lost 6 bases, and 10 bases lay between the germline ends. The CDR3 has 13 residues. Germline-derived CDR1 and CDR2 are SGDLS and YYNGEE. The full variable domain, completed using reference TRBV9 and TRBJ1-1, is DSGVTQTPKHLITATGQRVTLRCSPRSGDLSVYWYQQSLDQGLQFLIQYYNGEERAKGNILERFSAQQFPDLHSELNLSSLELGDSALYFCASSVTRTPEAFFGQGTRLTVV.

This chain uses TRBV9 with TRBJ1-4; TRBD1 might be the D (5 bases). V was pared by 4 bases and J by 2 bases, with 15 bases between. Germline values: CDR1 SGDLS, CDR2 YYNGEE. The CDR3 contains 16 residues. The CDR3 here is CASSHPGGTTNEKLFF. The CDR3 DNA reads TGTGCCAGCAGCCATCCTGGGGGTACCACTAATGAAAAACTGTTTTTT.

Concerning this clonotype itself: An end of the junction does not agree with germline; a read error may underlie this. J is TRBJ2-1 and V is TRBV3-1, with 9 bases lining up with TRBD2. Germline values: CDR1 LGHDT, CDR2 YNNKEL (reference sequence). The CDR3 length is 17 residues. The CDR3 spells CATSQDVAGGPYNEQFF. CDR3 DNA sequence: TGTGCCACCAGCCAAGATGTGGCGGGAGGGCCTTACAATGAGCAGTTCTTC.

This chain connects TRBV27 to TRBJ2-7; 13 nucleotides agree with TRBD2. The germline CDR1 and CDR2 sequences are MNHEY and SMNVEV (reference sequence). After removal of 4 bases from V and 8 bases from J, the junction contained 8 bases not matched to a gene. This CDR3 has 15 residues. The CDR3 DNA follows: TGTGCCAGCAGTTCCTGGACTAGCGGGAGCTCGCAGCAGTACTTC. This encodes CASSSWTSGSSQQYF.

The CDR3 DNA reads as TGTGCCAGCAGCCCCAGACCCAACAGGGAGACCCAGTACTTC. It encodes CASSPRPNRETQYF. The V call is TRBV9, the J call TRBJ2-5, with a possible D match to TRBD1 (5 bases). The CDR3 loop spans 14 amino acids. CDR1 and CDR2 from the germline V gene are SGDLS and YYNGEE. Trimming shortened V by 4 bases and J by 5 bases, and 15 bases separated the two germline ends.

The chain uses TRBV29-1 and TRBJ1-2; weak D call: TRBD1 (5 bases). V shed 5 bases and J shed 3 bases, with 19 bases lying between them. The CDR3 is 15 amino acids. CDR1 and CDR2 from the germline V gene are SQVTM and ANQGSEA. CDR3 sequence reads: CSVHGVQGMDYGYTF. The CDR3 nucleotides are TGCAGCGTTCACGGTGTGCAGGGTATGGACTATGGCTACACCTTC.